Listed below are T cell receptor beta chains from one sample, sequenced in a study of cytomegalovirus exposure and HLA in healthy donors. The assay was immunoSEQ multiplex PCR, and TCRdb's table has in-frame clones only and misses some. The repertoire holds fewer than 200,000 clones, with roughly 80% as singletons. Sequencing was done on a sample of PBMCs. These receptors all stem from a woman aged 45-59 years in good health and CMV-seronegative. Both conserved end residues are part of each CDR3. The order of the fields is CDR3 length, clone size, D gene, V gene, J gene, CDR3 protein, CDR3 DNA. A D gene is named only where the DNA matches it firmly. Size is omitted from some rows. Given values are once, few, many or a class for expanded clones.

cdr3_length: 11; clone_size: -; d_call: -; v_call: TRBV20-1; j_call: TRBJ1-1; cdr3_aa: CSASADTAAFF; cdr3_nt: TGCAGTGCTTCCGCTGACACTGCAGCTTTCTTT
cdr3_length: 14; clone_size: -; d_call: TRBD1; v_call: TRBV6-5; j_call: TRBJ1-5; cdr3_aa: CASSYRDRDWPQHF; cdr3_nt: TGTGCCAGCAGTTACCGGGACAGGGATTGGCCCCAGCATTTT
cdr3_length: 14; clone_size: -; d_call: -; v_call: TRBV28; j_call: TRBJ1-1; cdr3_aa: CASSLIGGNTEAFF; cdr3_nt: TGTGCCAGCAGTTTAATAGGGGGAAACACTGAAGCTTTCTTT
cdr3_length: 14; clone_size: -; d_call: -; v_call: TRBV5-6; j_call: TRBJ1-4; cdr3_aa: CASSFRQANEKLFF; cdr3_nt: TGTGCCAGCAGCTTCCGCCAGGCTAATGAAAAACTGTTTTTT
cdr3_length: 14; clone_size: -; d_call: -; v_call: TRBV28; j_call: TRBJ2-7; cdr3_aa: CASSSLTGRYEQYF; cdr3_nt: TGTGCCAGCAGTTCGCTGACAGGTCGCTACGAGCAGTACTTC
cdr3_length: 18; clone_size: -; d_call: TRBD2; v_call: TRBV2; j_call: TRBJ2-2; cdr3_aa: CASSGIWGGRANTGELFF; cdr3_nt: TGTGCCAGCAGTGGAATTTGGGGGGGTCGAGCGAACACCGGGGAGCTGTTTTTT
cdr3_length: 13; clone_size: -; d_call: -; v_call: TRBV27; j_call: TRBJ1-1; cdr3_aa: CASSSRTATEAFF; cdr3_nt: TGTGCCAGCAGTTCCCGGACAGCCACCGAAGCTTTCTTT
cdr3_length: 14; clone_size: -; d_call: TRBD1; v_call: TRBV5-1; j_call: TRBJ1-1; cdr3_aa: CASSLQGTNTEAFF; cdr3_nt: TGCGCCAGCAGCCTACAGGGGACTAACACTGAAGCTTTCTTT
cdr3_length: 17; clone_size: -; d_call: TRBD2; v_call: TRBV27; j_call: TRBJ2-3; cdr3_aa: CASSTTSGRPHTDTQYF; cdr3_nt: TGTGCCAGCAGTACGACTAGCGGGAGGCCCCACACAGATACGCAGTATTTT
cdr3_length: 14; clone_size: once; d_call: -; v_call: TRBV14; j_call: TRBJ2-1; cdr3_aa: CASSQEFADNEQFF; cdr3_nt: TGTGCCAGCAGCCAAGAATTTGCGGACAATGAGCAGTTCTTC
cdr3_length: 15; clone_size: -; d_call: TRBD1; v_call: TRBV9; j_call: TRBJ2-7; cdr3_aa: CASSARDRGQYEQYF; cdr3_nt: TGTGCCAGCAGCGCCCGGGACAGGGGGCAATACGAGCAGTACTTC
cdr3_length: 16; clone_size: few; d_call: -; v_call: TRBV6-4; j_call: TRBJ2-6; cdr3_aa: CASSAEGLSGANVLTF; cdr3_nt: TGTGCCAGCAGTGCGGAGGGCCTCTCTGGGGCCAACGTCCTGACTTTC
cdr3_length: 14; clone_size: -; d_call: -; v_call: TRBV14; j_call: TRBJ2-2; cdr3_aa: CASSLLVNTGELFF; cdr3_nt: TGTGCCAGCAGCCTACTTGTGAACACCGGGGAGCTGTTTTTT
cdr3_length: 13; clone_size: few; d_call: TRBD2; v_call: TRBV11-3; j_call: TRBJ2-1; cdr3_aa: CASSWGLAGEQFF; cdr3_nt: TGTGCCAGCAGCTGGGGACTAGCCGGTGAGCAGTTCTTC
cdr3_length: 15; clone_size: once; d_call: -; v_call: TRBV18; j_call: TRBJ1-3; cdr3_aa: CASSPAAGSGNTIYF; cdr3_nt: TGTGCCAGCTCACCAGCAGCAGGCTCTGGAAACACCATATATTTT
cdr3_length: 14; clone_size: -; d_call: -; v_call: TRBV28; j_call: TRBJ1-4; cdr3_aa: CASFAGATNEKLFF; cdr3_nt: TGTGCCAGTTTTGCAGGGGCCACTAATGAAAAACTGTTTTTT
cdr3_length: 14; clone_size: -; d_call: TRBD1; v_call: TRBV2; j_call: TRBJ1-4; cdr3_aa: CASLDRVTNEKLFF; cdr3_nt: TGTGCCAGCCTGGACAGGGTTACTAATGAAAAACTGTTTTTT
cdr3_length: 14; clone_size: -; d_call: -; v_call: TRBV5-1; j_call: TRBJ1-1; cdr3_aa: CASSQQGGNTEAFF; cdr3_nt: TGCGCCAGCAGCCAGCAGGGAGGGAACACTGAAGCTTTCTTT
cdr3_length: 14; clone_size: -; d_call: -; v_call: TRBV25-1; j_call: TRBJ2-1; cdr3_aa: CASKRGSSYNEQFF; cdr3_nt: TGTGCCAGCAAGAGGGGGAGCTCCTACAATGAGCAGTTCTTC
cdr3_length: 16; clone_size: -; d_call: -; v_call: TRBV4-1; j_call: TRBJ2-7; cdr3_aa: CASSLARASGSYEQYF; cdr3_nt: TGCGCCAGCAGCCTGGCCAGGGCGTCAGGCTCCTACGAGCAGTACTTC
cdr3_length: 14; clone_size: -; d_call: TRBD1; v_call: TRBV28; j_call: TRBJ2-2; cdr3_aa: CASSGTGRSGELFF; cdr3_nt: TGTGCCAGCAGCGGGACAGGGAGGTCCGGGGAGCTGTTTTTT
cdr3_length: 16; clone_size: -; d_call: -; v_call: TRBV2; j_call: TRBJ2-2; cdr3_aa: CASSEQGGGSAGELFF; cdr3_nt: TGTGCCAGCAGCGAACAGGGAGGCGGGAGTGCCGGGGAGCTGTTTTTT
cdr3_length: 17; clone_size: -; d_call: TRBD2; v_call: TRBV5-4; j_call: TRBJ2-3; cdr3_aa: CASSPRLAGGPIDTQYF; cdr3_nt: TGTGCCAGCAGCCCCAGACTAGCGGGGGGGCCCATAGATACGCAGTATTTT
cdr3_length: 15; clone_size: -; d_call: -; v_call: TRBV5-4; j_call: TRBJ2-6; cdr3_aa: CASSLVGVGANVLTF; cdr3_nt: TGTGCCAGCAGCCTCGTCGGGGTAGGGGCCAACGTCCTGACTTTC
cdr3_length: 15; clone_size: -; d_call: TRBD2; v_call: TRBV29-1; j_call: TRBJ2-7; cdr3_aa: CSVVGLAGGSYEQYF; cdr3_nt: TGCAGCGTCGTAGGACTAGCGGGGGGATCCTACGAGCAGTACTTC
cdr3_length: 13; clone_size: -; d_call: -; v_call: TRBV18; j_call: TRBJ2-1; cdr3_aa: CASSQTTYNEQFF; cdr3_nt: TGTGCCAGCTCACAGACAACCTACAATGAGCAGTTCTTC
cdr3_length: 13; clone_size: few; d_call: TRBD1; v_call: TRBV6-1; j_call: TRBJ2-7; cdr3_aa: CASMGQRYYEQYF; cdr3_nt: TGTGCCAGCATGGGACAGCGATACTACGAGCAGTACTTC
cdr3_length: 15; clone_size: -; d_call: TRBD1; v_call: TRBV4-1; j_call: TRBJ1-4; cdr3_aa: CASSQGDRDNEKLFF; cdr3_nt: TGCGCCAGCAGCCAAGGGGACAGGGATAATGAAAAACTGTTTTTT
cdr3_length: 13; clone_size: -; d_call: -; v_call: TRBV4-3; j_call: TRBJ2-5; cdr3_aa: CASSQYSGETQYF; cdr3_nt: TGCGCCAGCAGCCAATACTCGGGGGAGACCCAGTACTTC
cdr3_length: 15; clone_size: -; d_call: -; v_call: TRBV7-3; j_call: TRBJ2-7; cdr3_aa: CASSLTGGDSYEQYF; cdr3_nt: TGTGCCAGCAGCTTAACTGGCGGGGACAGCTACGAGCAGTACTTC
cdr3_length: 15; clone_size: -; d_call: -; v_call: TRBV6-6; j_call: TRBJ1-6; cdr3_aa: CASSYEQTDNSPLHF; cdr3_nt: TGTGCCAGCAGTTACGAACAGACCGATAATTCACCCCTCCACTTT
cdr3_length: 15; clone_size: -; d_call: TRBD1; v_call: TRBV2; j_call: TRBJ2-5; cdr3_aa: CASSEVDRGQETQYF; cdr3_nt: TGTGCCAGCAGTGAAGTAGACAGGGGCCAAGAGACCCAGTACTTC
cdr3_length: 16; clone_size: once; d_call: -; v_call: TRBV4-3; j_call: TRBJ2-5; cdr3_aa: CASSQDGQSTRETQYF; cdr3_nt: TGCGCCAGCAGCCAAGACGGCCAGTCGACACGAGAGACCCAGTACTTC
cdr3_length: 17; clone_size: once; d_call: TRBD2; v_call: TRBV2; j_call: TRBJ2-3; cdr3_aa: CASSESTSGGSTDTQYF; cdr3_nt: TGTGCCAGCTCCGAGTCGACTAGCGGAGGTAGCACAGATACGCAGTATTTT
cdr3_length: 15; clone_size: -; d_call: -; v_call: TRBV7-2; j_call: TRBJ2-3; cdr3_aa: CASSLDGLFTDTQYF; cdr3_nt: TGTGCCAGCAGCTTAGATGGACTCTTCACAGATACGCAGTATTTT
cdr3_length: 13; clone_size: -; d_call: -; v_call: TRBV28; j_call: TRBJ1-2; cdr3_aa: CASSLPRNYGYTF; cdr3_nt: TGTGCCAGCAGTTTACCGCGGAACTATGGCTACACCTTC
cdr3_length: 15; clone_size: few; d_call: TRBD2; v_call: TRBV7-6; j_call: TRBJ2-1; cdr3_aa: CASSPRAGAYNEQFF; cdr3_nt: TGTGCCAGCAGCCCTAGAGCGGGAGCCTACAATGAGCAGTTCTTC
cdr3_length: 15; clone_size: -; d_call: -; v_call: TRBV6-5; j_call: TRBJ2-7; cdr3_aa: CASSYRGAGSYEQYF; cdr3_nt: TGTGCCAGCAGTTATCGAGGGGCGGGATCCTACGAGCAGTACTTC
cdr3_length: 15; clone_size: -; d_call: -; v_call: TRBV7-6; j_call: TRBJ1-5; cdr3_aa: CASSELKGFDQLQHF; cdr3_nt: TGTGCCAGCAGCGAGTTAAAGGGGTTCGATCAGCTCCAGCATTTT
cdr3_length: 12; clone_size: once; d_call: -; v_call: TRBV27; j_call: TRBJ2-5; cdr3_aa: CASARGMETQYF; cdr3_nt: TGTGCCAGCGCGCGAGGAATGGAGACCCAGTACTTC
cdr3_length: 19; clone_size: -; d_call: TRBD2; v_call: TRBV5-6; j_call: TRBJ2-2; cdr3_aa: CASSAVDRTSGRVVGELFF; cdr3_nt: TGTGCCAGCAGCGCAGTCGATCGGACTAGCGGGAGGGTTGTCGGGGAGCTGTTTTTT
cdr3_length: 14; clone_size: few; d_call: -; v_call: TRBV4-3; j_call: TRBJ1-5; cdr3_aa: CASSQERYSQPQHF; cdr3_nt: TGCGCCAGCAGCCAAGAGAGATACAGTCAGCCCCAGCATTTT